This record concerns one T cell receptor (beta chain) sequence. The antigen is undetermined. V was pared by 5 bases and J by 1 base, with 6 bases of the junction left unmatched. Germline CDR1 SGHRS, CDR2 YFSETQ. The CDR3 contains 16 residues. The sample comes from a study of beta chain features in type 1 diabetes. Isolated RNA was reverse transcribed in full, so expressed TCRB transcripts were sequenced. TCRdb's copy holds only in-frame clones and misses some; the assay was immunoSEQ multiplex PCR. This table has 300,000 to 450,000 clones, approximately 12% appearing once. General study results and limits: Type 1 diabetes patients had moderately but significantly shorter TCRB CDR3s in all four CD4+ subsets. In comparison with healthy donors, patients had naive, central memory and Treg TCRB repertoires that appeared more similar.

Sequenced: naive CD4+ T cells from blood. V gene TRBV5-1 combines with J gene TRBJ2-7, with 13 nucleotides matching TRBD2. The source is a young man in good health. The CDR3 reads CASSPGTSGVSYEQYF. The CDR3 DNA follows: TGCGCCAGCAGTCCCGGGACTAGCGGGGTTTCCTACGAGCAGTACTTC.